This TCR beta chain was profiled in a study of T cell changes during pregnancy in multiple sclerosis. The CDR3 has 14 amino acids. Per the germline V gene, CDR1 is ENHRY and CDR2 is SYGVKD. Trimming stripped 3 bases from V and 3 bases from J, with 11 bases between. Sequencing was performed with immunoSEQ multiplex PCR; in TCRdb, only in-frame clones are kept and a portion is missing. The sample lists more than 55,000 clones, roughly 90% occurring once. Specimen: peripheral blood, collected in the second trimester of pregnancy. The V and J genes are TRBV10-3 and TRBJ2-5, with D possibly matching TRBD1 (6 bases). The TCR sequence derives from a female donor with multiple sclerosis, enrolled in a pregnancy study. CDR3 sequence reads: CAISEYREKETQYF. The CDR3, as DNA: TGTGCCATCAGTGAATACAGGGAAAAAGAGACCCAGTACTTC.